This T cell receptor (beta chain) was identified during a study of T-cell reconstitution after alpha-beta-depleted transplantation in children. A TCRbeta library incorporating unique molecular identifiers was prepared. Using its own MiXCR run on the PCR reads, TCRdb lists one record per CDR3 protein. The sample lists 600,000 or so distinct CDR3 sequences; 23% were seen once. This clonotype has more than one count but fewer than ten. Its matching antigen is unknown. Overall study results and limits: Reported findings indicate that, about two months after transplant, alpha-beta T cells came from several hundred expanded clones, which were derived from non-depleted graft cells. From newly produced T cells came most of the T-cell counts and diversity one year after transplant. High day-60 TCRbeta diversity in some patients came from surviving recipient T cells and thymic progenitors.

Between the trimmed V and J ends, which lost 7 bases and 2 bases, there was a span of 16 bases. The length of the CDR3 is 14 residues. Looked up from germline, CDR1 is DFQATT and CDR2 is SNEGSKA (reference sequence). This specimen consisted of PBMCs, mostly from graft donor cells, obtained 360 days after TCRalphabeta/CD19-depleted stem cell transplant. This clonotype was obtained from a boy in the first two years of life who had a stem cell transplant for acute myeloid leukemia, so the T cells may come from the graft donor. The chain joins TRBV20-1 to TRBJ2-3; tentatively, D is TRBD2 (5 bases). The CDR3 sequence is CSVRRTLSTDTQYF. Here the CDR3 DNA reads TGCAGTGTTCGGAGGACCCTCTCCACAGATACGCAGTATTTT.